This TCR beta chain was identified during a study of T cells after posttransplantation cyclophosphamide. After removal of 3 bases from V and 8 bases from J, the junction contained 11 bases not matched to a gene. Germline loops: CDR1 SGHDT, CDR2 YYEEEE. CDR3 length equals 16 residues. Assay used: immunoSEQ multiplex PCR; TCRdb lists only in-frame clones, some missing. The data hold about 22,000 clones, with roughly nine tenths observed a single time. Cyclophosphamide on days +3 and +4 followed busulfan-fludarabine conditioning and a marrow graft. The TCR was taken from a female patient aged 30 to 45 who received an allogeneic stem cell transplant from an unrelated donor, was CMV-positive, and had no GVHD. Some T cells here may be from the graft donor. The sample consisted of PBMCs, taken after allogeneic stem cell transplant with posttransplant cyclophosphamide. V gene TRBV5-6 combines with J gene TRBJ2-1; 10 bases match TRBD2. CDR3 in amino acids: CASSSGLATPGDEQFF. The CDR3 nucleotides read TGTGCCAGCAGCTCGGGACTAGCGACCCCTGGGGATGAGCAGTTCTTC.